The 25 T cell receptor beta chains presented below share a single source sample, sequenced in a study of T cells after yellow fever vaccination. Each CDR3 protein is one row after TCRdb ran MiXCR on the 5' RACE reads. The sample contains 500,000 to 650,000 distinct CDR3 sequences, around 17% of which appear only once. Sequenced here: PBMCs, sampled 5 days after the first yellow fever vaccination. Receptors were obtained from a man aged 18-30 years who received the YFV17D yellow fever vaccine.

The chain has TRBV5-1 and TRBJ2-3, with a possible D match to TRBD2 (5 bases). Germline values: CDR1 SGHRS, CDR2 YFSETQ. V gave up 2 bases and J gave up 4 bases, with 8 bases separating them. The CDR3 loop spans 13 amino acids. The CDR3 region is CASSFGEADTQYF. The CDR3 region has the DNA TGCGCCAGCAGCTTCGGGGAAGCAGATACGCAGTATTTT.

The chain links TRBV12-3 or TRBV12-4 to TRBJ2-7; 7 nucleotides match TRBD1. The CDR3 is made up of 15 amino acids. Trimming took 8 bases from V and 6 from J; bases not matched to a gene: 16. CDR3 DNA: TGTGCCAGCCGTCGGTCCCCGGGACAGAGTGGCGAGCAGTACTTC. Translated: CASRRSPGQSGEQYF.

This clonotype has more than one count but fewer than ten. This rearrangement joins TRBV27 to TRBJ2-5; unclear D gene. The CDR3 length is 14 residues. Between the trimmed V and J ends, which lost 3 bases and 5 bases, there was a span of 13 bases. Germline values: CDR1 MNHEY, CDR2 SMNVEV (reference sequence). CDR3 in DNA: TGTGCCAGCAGTTTCCGTCATGGTTGGGAGACCCAGTACTTC. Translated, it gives CASSFRHGWETQYF.

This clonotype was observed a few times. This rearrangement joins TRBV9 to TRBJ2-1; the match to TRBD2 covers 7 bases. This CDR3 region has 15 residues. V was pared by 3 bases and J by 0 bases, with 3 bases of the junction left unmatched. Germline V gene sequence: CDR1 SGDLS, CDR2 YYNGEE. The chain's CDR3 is CASSERGDSYNEQFF. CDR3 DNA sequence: TGTGCCAGCAGCGAACGGGGGGACTCCTACAATGAGCAGTTCTTC.

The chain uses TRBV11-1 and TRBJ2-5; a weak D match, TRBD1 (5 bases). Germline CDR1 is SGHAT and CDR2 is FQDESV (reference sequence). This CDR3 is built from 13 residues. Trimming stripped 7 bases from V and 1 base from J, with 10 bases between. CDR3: CASKGRIQETQYF. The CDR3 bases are TGTGCCAGCAAGGGGCGGATCCAAGAGACCCAGTACTTC.

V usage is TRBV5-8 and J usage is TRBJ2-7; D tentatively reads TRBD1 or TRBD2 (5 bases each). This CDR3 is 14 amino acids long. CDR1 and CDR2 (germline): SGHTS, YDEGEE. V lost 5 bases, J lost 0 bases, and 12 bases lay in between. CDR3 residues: CASRFRGSSYEQYF. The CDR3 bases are TGTGCCAGCAGGTTTCGGGGCAGCTCCTACGAGCAGTACTTC. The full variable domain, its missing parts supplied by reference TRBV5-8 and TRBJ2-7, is EAGVTQSPTHLIKTRGQQATLRCSPISGHTSVYWYQQALGLGLQFLLWYDEGEERNRGNFPPRFSGRQFPNYSSELNVNALELEDSALYLCASRFRGSSYEQYFGPGTRLTVT.

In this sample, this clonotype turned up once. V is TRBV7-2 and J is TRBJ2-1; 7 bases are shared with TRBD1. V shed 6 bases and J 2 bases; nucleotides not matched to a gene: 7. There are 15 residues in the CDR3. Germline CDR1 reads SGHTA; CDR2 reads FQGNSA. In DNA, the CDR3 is TGTGCCAGCAGTCAAGACAGGGCCCCCTACAATGAGCAGTTCTTC. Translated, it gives CASSQDRAPYNEQFF.

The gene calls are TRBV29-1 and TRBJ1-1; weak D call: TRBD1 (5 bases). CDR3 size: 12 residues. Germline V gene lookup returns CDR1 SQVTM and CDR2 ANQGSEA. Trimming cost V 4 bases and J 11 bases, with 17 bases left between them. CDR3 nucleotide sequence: TGCAGCGTTGGCGAACCGGACACATCCGCTTTCTTT. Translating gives CSVGEPDTSAFF.

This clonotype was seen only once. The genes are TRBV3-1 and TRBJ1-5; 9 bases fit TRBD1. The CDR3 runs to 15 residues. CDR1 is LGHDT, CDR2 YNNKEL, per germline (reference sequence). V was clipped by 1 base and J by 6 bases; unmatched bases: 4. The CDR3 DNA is TGTGCCAGCAGCCAAGTACAGGGGGCGGGTCAGCCCCAGCATTTT. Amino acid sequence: CASSQVQGAGQPQHF.

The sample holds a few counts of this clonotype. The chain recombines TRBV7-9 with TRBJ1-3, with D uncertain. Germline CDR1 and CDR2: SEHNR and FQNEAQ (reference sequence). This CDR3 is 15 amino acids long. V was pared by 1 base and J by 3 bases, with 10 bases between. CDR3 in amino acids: CASSLVGLYGNTIYF. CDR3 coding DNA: TGTGCCAGCAGCTTAGTGGGTCTATATGGAAACACCATATATTTT.

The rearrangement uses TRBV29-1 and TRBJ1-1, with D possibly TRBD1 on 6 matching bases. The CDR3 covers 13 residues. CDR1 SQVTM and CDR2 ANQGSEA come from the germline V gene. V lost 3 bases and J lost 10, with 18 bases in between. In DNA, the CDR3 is TGCAGCGTTGAGAATCCAGGGGAGTATGGAGCTTTCTTT. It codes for CSVENPGEYGAFF.

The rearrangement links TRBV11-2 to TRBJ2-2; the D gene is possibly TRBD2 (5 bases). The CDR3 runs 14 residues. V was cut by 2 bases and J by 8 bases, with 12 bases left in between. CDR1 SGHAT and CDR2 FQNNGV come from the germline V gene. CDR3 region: CASSLWTSEGELFF. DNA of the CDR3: TGTGCCAGCAGCTTATGGACTTCGGAGGGGGAGCTGTTTTTT.

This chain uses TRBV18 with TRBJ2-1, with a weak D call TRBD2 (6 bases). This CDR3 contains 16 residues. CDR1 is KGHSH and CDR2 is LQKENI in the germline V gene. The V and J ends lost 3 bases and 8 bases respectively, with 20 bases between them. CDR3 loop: CASSPLLTGDGDEQFF. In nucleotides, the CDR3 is TGTGCCAGCTCACCCCTATTAACGGGGGACGGGGATGAGCAGTTCTTC.

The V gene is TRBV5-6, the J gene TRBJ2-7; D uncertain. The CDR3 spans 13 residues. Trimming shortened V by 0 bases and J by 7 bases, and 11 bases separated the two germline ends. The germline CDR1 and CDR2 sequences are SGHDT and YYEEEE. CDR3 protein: CASSLEGPGEQYF. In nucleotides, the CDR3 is TGTGCCAGCAGCTTGGAGGGCCCCGGAGAGCAGTACTTC.

CDR3 in DNA: TGTGCCAGTAGTATGGGGGACAGTTCTGGCTCACCCCTCCACTTT. It specifies CASSMGDSSGSPLHF. This chain links TRBV19 with TRBJ1-6; 7 bases agree with TRBD1. The CDR3 loop spans 15 amino acids. V shed 3 bases and J 10 bases; nucleotides not matched to a gene: 9. Germline assignment: CDR1 LNHDA and CDR2 SQIVND (reference sequence).

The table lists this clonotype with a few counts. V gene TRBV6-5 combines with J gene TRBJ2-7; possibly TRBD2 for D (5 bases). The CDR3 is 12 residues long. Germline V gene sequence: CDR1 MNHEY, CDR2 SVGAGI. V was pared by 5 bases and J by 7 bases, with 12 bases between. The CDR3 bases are TGTGCCAGCAGTCGGCCGGGGTCGGAGCAGTACTTC. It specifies CASSRPGSEQYF.

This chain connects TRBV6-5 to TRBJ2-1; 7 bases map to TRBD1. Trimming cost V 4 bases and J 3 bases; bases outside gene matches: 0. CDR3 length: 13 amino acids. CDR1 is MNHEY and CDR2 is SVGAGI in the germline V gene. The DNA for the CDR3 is TGTGCCAGCAGTTGGGACAGCTACAATGAGCAGTTCTTC. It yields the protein CASSWDSYNEQFF.

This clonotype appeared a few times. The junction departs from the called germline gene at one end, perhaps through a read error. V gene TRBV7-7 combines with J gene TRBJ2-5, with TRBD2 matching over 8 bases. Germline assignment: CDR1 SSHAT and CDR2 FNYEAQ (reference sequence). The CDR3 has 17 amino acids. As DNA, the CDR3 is TGTGCTAGCAGCCTACTCTTTAGCGGGGATAGCCAAGAGACCCAGTACTTC. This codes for CASSLLFSGDSQETQYF. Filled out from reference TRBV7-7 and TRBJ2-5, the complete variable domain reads GAGVSQSPRYKVTKRGQDVTLRCDPISSHATLYWYQQALGQGPEFLTYFNYEAQPDKSGLPSDRFSAERPEGSISTLTIQRTEQRDSAMYRCASSLLFSGDSQETQYFGPGTRLLVL.

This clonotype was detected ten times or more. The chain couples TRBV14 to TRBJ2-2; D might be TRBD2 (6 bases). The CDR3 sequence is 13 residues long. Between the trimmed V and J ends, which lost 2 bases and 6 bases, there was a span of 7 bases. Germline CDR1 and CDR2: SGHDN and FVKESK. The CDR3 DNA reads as TGTGCCAGCAGCCAAACTAGCCCCGGGGAGCTGTTTTTT. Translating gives CASSQTSPGELFF.

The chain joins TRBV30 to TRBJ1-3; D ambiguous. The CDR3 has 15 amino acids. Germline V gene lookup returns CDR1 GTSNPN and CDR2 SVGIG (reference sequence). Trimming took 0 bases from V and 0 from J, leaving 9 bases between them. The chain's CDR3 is CAWSVRPPSGNTIYF. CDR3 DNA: TGTGCCTGGAGTGTACGGCCTCCCTCTGGAAACACCATATATTTT.

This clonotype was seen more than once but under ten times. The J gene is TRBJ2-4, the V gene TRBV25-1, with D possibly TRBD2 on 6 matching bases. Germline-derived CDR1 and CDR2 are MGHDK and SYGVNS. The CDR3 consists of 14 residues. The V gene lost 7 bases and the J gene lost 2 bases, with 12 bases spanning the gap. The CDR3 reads CASTDGTPKNIQYF. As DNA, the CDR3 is TGTGCCAGCACCGACGGGACTCCCAAAAACATTCAGTACTTC.

The CDR3 DNA is TGTGCCAGCAGTGAAGACAGTGAAGCTTTCTTT. Translating gives CASSEDSEAFF. The chain employs TRBV6-1 and TRBJ1-1; unclear D gene. CDR3 length equals 11 residues. Trimming pared 1 base from V and 7 bases from J, leaving 4 bases between. The germline CDR1 and CDR2 sequences are MNHNS and SASEGT.

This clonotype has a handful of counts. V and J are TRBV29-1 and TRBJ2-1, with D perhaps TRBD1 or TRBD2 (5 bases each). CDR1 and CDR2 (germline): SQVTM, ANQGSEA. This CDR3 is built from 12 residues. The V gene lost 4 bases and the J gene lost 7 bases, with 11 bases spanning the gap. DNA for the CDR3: TGCAGCGTTGCCCCCGGGGCAAATGAGCAGTTCTTC. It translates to CSVAPGANEQFF.

CDR3 coding DNA: TGTGCCAGCAGCTTGGATTATAGGAGCTCCTACGAGCAGTACGTC. It is translated as CASSLDYRSSYEQYV. V and J are TRBV5-4 and TRBJ2-7, with D hard to call. CDR3 length equals 15 residues. The germline CDR1 and CDR2 sequences are SGHNT and YYREEE (reference sequence). Trimming took 0 bases from V and 0 from J, leaving 10 bases between them.

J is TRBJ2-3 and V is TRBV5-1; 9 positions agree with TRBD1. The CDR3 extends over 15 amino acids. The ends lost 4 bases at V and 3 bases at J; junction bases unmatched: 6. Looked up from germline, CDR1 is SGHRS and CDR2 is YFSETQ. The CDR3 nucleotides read TGCGCCAGCAGCGACACGGGACAGGGAACAGATACGCAGTATTTT. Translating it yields CASSDTGQGTDTQYF.